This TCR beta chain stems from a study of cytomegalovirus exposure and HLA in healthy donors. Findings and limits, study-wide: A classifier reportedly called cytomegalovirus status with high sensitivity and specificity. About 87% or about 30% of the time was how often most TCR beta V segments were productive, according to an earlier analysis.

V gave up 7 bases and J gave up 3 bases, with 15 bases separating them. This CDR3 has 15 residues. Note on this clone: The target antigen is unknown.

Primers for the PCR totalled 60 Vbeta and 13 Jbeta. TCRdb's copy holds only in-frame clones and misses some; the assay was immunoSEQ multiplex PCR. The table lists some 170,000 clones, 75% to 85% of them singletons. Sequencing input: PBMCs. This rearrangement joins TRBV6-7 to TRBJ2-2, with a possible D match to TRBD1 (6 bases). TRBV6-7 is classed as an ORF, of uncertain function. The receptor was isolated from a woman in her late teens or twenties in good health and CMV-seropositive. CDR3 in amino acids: CASIPQGRDTGELFF. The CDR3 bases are TGTGCCAGCATCCCCCAGGGGCGAGACACCGGGGAGCTGTTTTTT.